Below are 29 T cell receptor beta chains sequenced from a single sample in a study of shared clonotypes between healthy human individuals. The table came from immunoSEQ multiplex PCR; TCRdb's copy has only in-frame clones and leaves some out. The sample contains 1,400,000 or so clones, approximately 98.5% of which appear only once. Sequencing used naive CD4+ T cells sorted from blood. Indicated subset: CD45RA+ positively selected. Every receptor here comes from a man aged 25 to 40 in good health.

The chain links TRBV11-2 to TRBJ2-7, with 9 bases aligning to TRBD1. J lost 4 bases, V lost 5 bases, and 12 bases had no gene match. This CDR3 comprises 16 residues. CDR1 and CDR2 (germline): SGHAT, FQNNGV. In DNA, the CDR3 is TGTGCCAGCAGCCACGGCCCGGGACAGGGAACATACGAGCAGTACTTC. Translation: CASSHGPGQGTYEQYF.

The chain recombines TRBV18 with TRBJ2-1; TRBD1 might be the D (8 bases). This CDR3 region has 15 residues. Germline V gene lookup returns CDR1 KGHSH and CDR2 LQKENI. V shed 3 bases and J shed 5 bases, with 14 bases lying between them. The CDR3, as DNA: TGTGCCAGCTCACCCAGCACAGGGGGGGACAATGAGCAGTTCTTC. Protein sequence: CASSPSTGGDNEQFF.

The CDR3 sequence: CAWSYGTSGRYEQYF. CDR3 DNA sequence: TGTGCCTGGAGTTATGGGACTAGCGGGAGGTACGAGCAGTACTTC. The chain joins TRBV30 to TRBJ2-7, with 15 positions matching TRBD2. The J segment lost 4 bases and the V segment lost 2 bases, leaving 3 bases of the junction unmatched. The CDR3 extends over 15 amino acids. The germline V gene encodes CDR1 GTSNPN and CDR2 SVGIG (reference sequence).

This chain connects TRBV7-3 to TRBJ2-3; D may correspond to TRBD1 or TRBD2 (5 bases each). The CDR3 contains 13 residues. Between the trimmed V and J ends, which lost 5 bases and 4 bases, there was a span of 10 bases. Per the germline V gene, CDR1 is SGHTA and CDR2 is FQGTGA. The CDR3 spells CASSRRGADTQYF. The CDR3 DNA reads TGTGCCAGCAGCCGCAGAGGGGCAGATACGCAGTATTTT.

V usage is TRBV5-8 and J usage is TRBJ1-2; tentatively, D is TRBD1 (5 bases). The length of the CDR3 is 15 residues. The germline V gene encodes CDR1 SGHTS and CDR2 YDEGEE. The V gene lost 0 bases and the J gene lost 2 bases, with 11 bases spanning the gap. CDR3 amino acids: CASSLVGGDNYGYTF. CDR3 DNA: TGTGCCAGCAGCTTGGTGGGGGGAGACAACTATGGCTACACCTTC.

CDR3 nucleotide sequence: TGCGCCAGCAGCCAAATACTAGCGGGAGGTGGAGATACGCAGTATTTT. This codes for CASSQILAGGGDTQYF. This chain links TRBV4-1 with TRBJ2-3; 12 positions agree with TRBD2. Germline V CDR1 and CDR2: MGHRA, YSYEKL. With 2 bases clipped from V and 5 bases from J, the junction kept 5 bases outside the gene matches. CDR3 length equals 16 residues.

The chain couples TRBV5-4 to TRBJ2-7, with D unclear. The CDR3 runs to 15 residues. Germline CDR1 reads SGHNT; CDR2 reads YYREEE (reference sequence). Trimming stripped 5 bases from V and 6 bases from J, with 21 bases between. The CDR3 sequence: CASSKKTGWGSEQYF. The CDR3 DNA is TGTGCCAGCAGTAAAAAAACTGGTTGGGGAAGCGAGCAGTACTTC.

The CDR3 loop reads CASSPRVSTDTQYF. In nucleotides, the CDR3 is TGTGCCAGCTCACCCCGGGTTAGCACAGATACGCAGTATTTT. V is TRBV18 and J is TRBJ2-3; D gene uncertain. Trimming pared 3 bases from V and 0 bases from J, leaving 7 bases between. CDR3 length equals 14 residues. Germline values: CDR1 KGHSH, CDR2 LQKENI.

The J gene is TRBJ2-2, the V gene TRBV18; TRBD1 might be the D (5 bases). Trimming took 0 bases from V and 4 from J, leaving 9 bases between them. Germline CDR1 reads KGHSH; CDR2 reads LQKENI. This CDR3 is 15 amino acids long. The CDR3 spells CASSPPSGFTGELFF. The CDR3 region has the DNA TGTGCCAGCTCACCACCGTCAGGGTTCACCGGGGAGCTGTTTTTT.

This sequence joins TRBV7-2 and TRBJ2-5; D is unresolved. The V gene lost 5 bases and the J gene lost 5 bases, with 15 bases spanning the gap. The CDR3 consists of 14 residues. Germline assignment: CDR1 SGHTA and CDR2 FQGNSA. CDR3 amino acids: CASSQRTVRETQYF. As DNA, the CDR3 is TGTGCCAGCAGCCAAAGGACGGTCCGGGAGACCCAGTACTTC.

This CDR3 is CASSILQGGRNTEAFF. DNA of the CDR3: TGTGCCAGTAGTATCTTACAGGGAGGGAGGAACACTGAAGCTTTCTTT. This chain uses TRBV19 with TRBJ1-1; possibly TRBD1 for D (6 bases). The CDR3 sequence is 16 residues long. Trimming stripped 3 bases from V and 1 base from J, with 15 bases between. Per germline, CDR1 LNHDA and CDR2 SQIVND (reference sequence).

The chain links TRBV18 to TRBJ2-1; TRBD1 aligns across 7 bases. This CDR3 region has 15 residues. Germline V CDR1 and CDR2: KGHSH, LQKENI. With 4 bases clipped from V and 2 bases from J, the junction kept 5 bases outside the gene matches. In DNA form, the CDR3 reads TGTGCCAGCTCACTCAAGACAGGGACCTACAATGAGCAGTTCTTC. It is translated as CASSLKTGTYNEQFF.

This clone came up once. The rearrangement joins TRBV5-6 to TRBJ2-7; D is possibly TRBD2 (5 bases). The V gene's germline CDR1 is SGHDT and CDR2 YYEEEE. Trimming left V 4 bases short and J 0 bases short, with 14 bases between. CDR3 length: 15 residues. CDR3 in amino acids: CASSVGFGSSYEQYF. DNA for the CDR3: TGTGCCAGCAGCGTAGGGTTTGGGAGCTCCTACGAGCAGTACTTC.

The chain combines TRBV9 with TRBJ2-1; 7 bases match TRBD2. Germline V gene data show CDR1 as SGDLS and CDR2 as YYNGEE. The CDR3 length is 16 residues. The V segment lost 3 bases and the J segment 4 bases; nucleotides outside the gene matches: 10. CDR3 sequence reads: CASSAGGREPYNEQFF. CDR3 DNA: TGTGCCAGCAGCGCCGGAGGGCGGGAGCCATACAATGAGCAGTTCTTC.

The chain carries TRBV5-1 and TRBJ2-1, with 7 bases lining up with TRBD2. The CDR3 runs 17 residues. Germline CDR1 is SGHRS and CDR2 is YFSETQ. The ends lost 1 base at V and 0 bases at J; junction bases unmatched: 7. The CDR3 here is CASSLFARGSSYNEQFF. The CDR3 DNA follows: TGCGCCAGCAGCTTGTTTGCGCGGGGGAGCTCCTACAATGAGCAGTTCTTC.

Regarding this clone: Other DNA sequences in the sample encode the same CDR3. The gene calls are TRBV7-9 and TRBJ2-3, with D perhaps matching TRBD2 (5 bases). This CDR3 comprises 13 residues. Trimming left V 2 bases short and J 3 bases short, with 6 bases between. Germline CDR1 reads SEHNR; CDR2 reads FQNEAQ (reference sequence). The CDR3 nucleotides are TGTGCCAGCAGCTTATCGGGGACAGATACGCAGTATTTT. This codes for CASSLSGTDTQYF.

DNA for the CDR3: TGTGCCAGCAGTTACTCGGGGAGGGCTGGAAACACCATATATTTT. Its protein product is CASSYSGRAGNTIYF. V is TRBV6-5 and J is TRBJ1-3, with D unresolved. Germline V gene data show CDR1 as MNHEY and CDR2 as SVGAGI. There are 15 residues in the CDR3. V gave up 0 bases and J gave up 2 bases, with 8 bases separating them.

This chain joins TRBV18 and TRBJ2-3; TRBD2 matches at 8 bases. This CDR3 has 15 amino acids. Germline V lookup: CDR1 KGHSH, CDR2 LQKENI. V lost 4 bases, J lost 6 bases, and 9 bases stayed unmatched. As DNA, the CDR3 is TGTGCCAGCTCACTCCGTGGTTTAGCGGGGGATACGCAGTATTTT. Translation: CASSLRGLAGDTQYF. The full variable domain, in which reference TRBV18 and TRBJ2-3 provide the parts outside the CDR3, is NAGVMQNPRHLVRRRGQEARLRCSPMKGHSHVYWYRQLPEEGLKFMVYLQKENIIDESGMPKERFSAEFPKEGPSILRIQQVVRGDSAAYFCASSLRGLAGDTQYFGPGTRLTVL.

V gene TRBV6-6 combines with J gene TRBJ1-3; 8 bases are shared with TRBD1. CDR1 is MNHNY and CDR2 is SVGAGI in the germline V gene (reference sequence). The CDR3 spans 14 residues. The J segment lost 3 bases and the V segment lost 5 bases, leaving 3 bases of the junction unmatched. The CDR3 protein is CASSRQGFGNTIYF. The CDR3 DNA reads as TGTGCCAGCAGTCGACAGGGGTTTGGAAACACCATATATTTT.

V usage is TRBV13 and J usage is TRBJ2-7, with D hard to call. CDR3 length: 13 amino acids. Germline CDR1 reads PRHDT; CDR2 reads FYEKMQ (reference sequence). Trimming took 5 bases from V and 0 from J, leaving 8 bases between them. The CDR3 reads CASSPHLSYEQYF. DNA of the CDR3: TGTGCCAGCAGCCCTCATCTCTCCTACGAGCAGTACTTC.

The chain combines TRBV5-6 with TRBJ1-4; D perhaps matches TRBD1 (6 bases). Trimming left V 0 bases short and J 6 bases short, with 9 bases between. CDR3 length: 14 amino acids. Germline lookup yields CDR1 SGHDT and CDR2 YYEEEE. The CDR3 region is CASSLGTADEKLFF. CDR3 in DNA: TGTGCCAGCAGCTTGGGGACAGCCGATGAAAAACTGTTTTTT.

About this clone: Other DNA sequences in the sample encode the same CDR3. The rearrangement links TRBV5-1 to TRBJ2-2, with TRBD2 as a possible D gene (5 bases). The CDR3 length is 13 residues. Germline V gives CDR1 SGHRS, CDR2 YFSETQ. V lost 4 bases and J lost 4, with 8 bases in between. CDR3 residues: CASSEGSTGELFF. DNA for the CDR3: TGCGCCAGCAGCGAAGGGAGCACCGGGGAGCTGTTTTTT.

The V and J genes are TRBV10-3 and TRBJ2-1, with D perhaps TRBD2 (5 bases). CDR1 and CDR2 (germline): ENHRY, SYGVKD. Trimming took off 6 bases at V and 7 bases at J, with 10 bases between the two ends. The length of the CDR3 is 12 residues. CDR3 protein: CAISRENNEQFF. The CDR3, as DNA: TGTGCCATCAGCCGGGAAAATAATGAGCAGTTCTTC.

The genes are TRBV5-1 and TRBJ2-5, with D hard to call. The CDR3 length is 12 residues. Trimming shortened V by 1 base and J by 5 bases, and 6 bases separated the two germline ends. CDR1 is SGHRS, CDR2 YFSETQ, per germline. The CDR3 DNA is TGCGCCAGCAGCTTGATGATGGAGACCCAGTACTTC. Its translation is CASSLMMETQYF.

V and J are TRBV9 and TRBJ1-5; D is uncertain. V lost 0 bases, J lost 4 bases, and 5 bases lay in between. The CDR3 has 13 amino acids. The germline V gene has CDR1 SGDLS and CDR2 YYNGEE. CDR3 DNA: TGTGCCAGCAGCGTAGATGTGAATCAGCCCCAGCATTTT. It codes for CASSVDVNQPQHF.

Only one count was recorded for this clone. V gene TRBV4-3 combines with J gene TRBJ2-1; no definite D call. CDR1 is LGHNA and CDR2 is YSLEER in the germline V gene. The length of the CDR3 is 13 residues. V gave up 1 base and J gave up 10 bases, with 11 bases separating them. Written as DNA, the CDR3 is TGCGCCAGCAGCCAAGTCCCCTCACGCGAGCAGTTCTTC. This gives the protein CASSQVPSREQFF.

The chain combines TRBV29-1 with TRBJ2-5; possibly TRBD2 for D (6 bases). V dropped 1 base and J dropped 7 bases, with 7 bases sitting between them. The CDR3 consists of 11 residues. The germline CDR1 and CDR2 sequences are SQVTM and ANQGSEA. The CDR3 sequence: CSVEAGATQYF. The CDR3 DNA reads TGCAGCGTTGAAGCGGGAGCGACCCAGTACTTC.

The chain carries TRBV28 and TRBJ2-2, with D possibly matching TRBD1 (5 bases). CDR1 and CDR2 from the germline V gene are MDHEN and SYDVKM. This CDR3 is built from 16 residues. The V and J ends lost 6 bases and 3 bases respectively, with 17 bases between them. Here the CDR3 reads CASSKGSTGDTGELFF. The CDR3 DNA follows: TGTGCCAGCAGCAAGGGGTCAACAGGCGACACCGGGGAGCTGTTTTTT.

V usage is TRBV4-1 and J usage is TRBJ2-5; D is perhaps TRBD2 (6 bases). Per germline, CDR1 MGHRA and CDR2 YSYEKL. The CDR3 is 14 residues long. V shed 3 bases and J shed 2 bases, with 10 bases lying between them. The CDR3 region is CASSQSGTQETQYF. The CDR3 DNA follows: TGCGCCAGCAGCCAGTCCGGGACTCAAGAGACCCAGTACTTC.